This TCR beta chain came from a study of CD8+ T cells in alopecia areata. Reverse transcribed after extraction, RNA yielded cDNA as the sequencing template. This table comes from immunoSEQ multiplex PCR, and its TCRdb copy is limited to in-frame clones, with some not included. Of 70,000 or so clones listed, under 75% are singletons. The ends lost 4 bases at V and 4 bases at J; junction bases unmatched: 7. This CDR3 is 15 amino acids long. Germline loops: CDR1 SGHNT, CDR2 YYREEE (reference sequence). Material: CD8+ T cells sorted from blood, obtained at week 0. The chain carries TRBV5-4 and TRBJ2-2; 7 bases align to TRBD2. This receptor was identified in a human donor with alopecia areata. The DNA for the CDR3 is TGTGCCAGCAGCGGCCTAGCGGAAACCACCGGGGAGCTGTTTTTT. Encoded protein: CASSGLAETTGELFF.